This T cell receptor beta chain was identified in a study of blood T cells in healthy people across ages. General study points: Nothing was known about donor CMV status, and this possibly confounded expanded clonotype changes. PBMC samples, being unsorted, prevented any conclusive comparison of naive and antigen-experienced cells. Diversity estimated from one million T cells was considered an underestimate.

The ends lost 2 bases at V and 5 bases at J; junction bases unmatched: 7. This CDR3 is 15 amino acids long. The V gene's germline CDR1 is MNHEY and CDR2 SVGAGI. Many counts were recorded for this clonotype. Its matching antigen is unknown. For the second PCR, which ran for about 6 to 11 cycles, a sample-barcoded 5' primer and a J-beta primer mix were used. Unique molecular identifiers of 12 random nucleotides labeled each cDNA. MiXCR was run by TCRdb on the 5' RACE reads, yielding one entry per CDR3 protein. Of some 1,800,000 distinct CDR3 sequences in the sample, about two fifths were seen once. This clonotype was obtained from a human donor in good health. The rearrangement joins TRBV6-5 to TRBJ2-7, with TRBD1 matching 9 bases. Sequenced input: blood. The CDR3 protein is CASSYMGQGVHEQYF. CDR3 DNA: TGTGCCAGCAGTTACATGGGACAGGGTGTCCACGAGCAGTACTTC.